The clone carrying this T cell receptor (beta chain) was seen ten or more times. Its target is not known. The V gene lost 3 bases and the J gene lost 4 bases, with 11 bases spanning the gap. The CDR3 has 13 amino acids. The germline gives CDR1 SGHTS, CDR2 YDEGEE. Construction of the TCRbeta library involved unique molecular identifiers. One entry per CDR3 protein, called by TCRdb with MiXCR from the PCR reads. The table records about 280,000 distinct CDR3 sequences, approximately 10% of them present only once. This sample stems from a study of T-cell reconstitution after alpha-beta-depleted transplantation in children. Study outcomes and limitations: From newly produced T cells came most of the T-cell counts and diversity one year after transplant. There were reportedly several hundred expanded graft clones from which alpha-beta T cells came about two months after transplant. Day-60 TCRbeta diversity that was high in some patients was derived from surviving recipient T cells and thymic progenitors.

The sequencing here drew on peripheral blood, taken 180 days after TCRalphabeta/CD19-depleted stem cell transplant. The chain combines TRBV5-8 with TRBJ2-7; a possible D gene is TRBD1 (5 bases). The clonotype originates from a male patient between 2 and 15 years old who had a stem cell transplant for chronic granulomatous disease, so the T cells may come from the graft donor. For the CDR3, the DNA is TGTGCCAGCAGCTGGAGTCCAGGGTACGAGCAGTACTTC. Translating gives CASSWSPGYEQYF.